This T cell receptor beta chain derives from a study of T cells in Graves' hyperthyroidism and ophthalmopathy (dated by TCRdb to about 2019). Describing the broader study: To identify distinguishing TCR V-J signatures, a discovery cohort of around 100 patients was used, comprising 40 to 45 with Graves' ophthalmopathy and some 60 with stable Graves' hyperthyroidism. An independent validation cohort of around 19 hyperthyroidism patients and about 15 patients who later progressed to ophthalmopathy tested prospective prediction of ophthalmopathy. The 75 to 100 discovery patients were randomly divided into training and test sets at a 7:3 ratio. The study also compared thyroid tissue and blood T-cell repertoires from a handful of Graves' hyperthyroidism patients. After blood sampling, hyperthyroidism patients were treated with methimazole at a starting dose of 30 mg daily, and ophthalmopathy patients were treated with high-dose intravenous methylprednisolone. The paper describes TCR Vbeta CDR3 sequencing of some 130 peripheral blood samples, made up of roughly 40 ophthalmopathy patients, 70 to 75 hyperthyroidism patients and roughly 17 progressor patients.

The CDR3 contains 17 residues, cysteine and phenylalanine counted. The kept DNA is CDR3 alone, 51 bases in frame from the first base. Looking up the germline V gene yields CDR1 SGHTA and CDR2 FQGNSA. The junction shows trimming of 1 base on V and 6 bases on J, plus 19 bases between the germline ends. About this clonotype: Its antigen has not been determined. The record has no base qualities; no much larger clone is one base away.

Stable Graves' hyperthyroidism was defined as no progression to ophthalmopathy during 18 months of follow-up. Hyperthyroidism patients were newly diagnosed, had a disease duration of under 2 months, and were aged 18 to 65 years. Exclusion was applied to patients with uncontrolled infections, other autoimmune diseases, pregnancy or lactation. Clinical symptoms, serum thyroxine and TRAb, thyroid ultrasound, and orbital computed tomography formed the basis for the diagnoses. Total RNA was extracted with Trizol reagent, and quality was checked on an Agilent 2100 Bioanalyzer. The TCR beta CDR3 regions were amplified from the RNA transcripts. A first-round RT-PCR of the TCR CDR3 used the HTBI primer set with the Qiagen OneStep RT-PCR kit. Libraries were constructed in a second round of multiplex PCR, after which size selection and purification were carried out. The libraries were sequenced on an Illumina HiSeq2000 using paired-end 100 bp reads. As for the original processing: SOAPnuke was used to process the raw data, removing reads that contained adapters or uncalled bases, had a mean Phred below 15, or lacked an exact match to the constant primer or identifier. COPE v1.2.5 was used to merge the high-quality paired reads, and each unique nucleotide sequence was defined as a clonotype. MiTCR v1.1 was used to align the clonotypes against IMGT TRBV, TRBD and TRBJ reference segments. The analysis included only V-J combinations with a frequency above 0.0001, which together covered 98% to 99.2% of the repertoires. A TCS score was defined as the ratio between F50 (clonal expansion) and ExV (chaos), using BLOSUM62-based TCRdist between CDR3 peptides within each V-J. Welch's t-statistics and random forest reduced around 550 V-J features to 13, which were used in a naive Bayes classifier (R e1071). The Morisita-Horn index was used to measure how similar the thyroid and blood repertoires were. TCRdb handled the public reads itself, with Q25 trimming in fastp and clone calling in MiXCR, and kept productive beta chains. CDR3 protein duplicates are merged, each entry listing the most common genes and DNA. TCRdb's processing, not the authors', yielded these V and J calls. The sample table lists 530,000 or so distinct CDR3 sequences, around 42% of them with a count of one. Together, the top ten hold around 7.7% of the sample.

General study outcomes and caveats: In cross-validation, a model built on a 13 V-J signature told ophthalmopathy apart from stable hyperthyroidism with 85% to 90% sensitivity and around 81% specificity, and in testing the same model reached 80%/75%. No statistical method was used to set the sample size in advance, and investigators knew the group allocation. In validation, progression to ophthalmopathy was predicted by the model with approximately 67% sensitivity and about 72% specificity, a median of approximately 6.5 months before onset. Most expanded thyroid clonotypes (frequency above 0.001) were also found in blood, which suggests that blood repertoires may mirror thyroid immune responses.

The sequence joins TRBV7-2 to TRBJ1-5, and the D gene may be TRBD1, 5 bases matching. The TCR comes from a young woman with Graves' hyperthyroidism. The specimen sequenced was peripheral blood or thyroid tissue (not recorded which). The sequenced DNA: TGTGCCAGCAGCTTAGGCCTGACTTCGGGGCTTGGTCAGCCCCAGCATTTT. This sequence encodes CASSLGLTSGLGQPQHF.